This entry features one T cell receptor (beta chain) sequence. These data come from a study of blood T cell repertoires in COVID-19. Study overall: Samples taken during acute and convalescent COVID-19 were collected in the United States, Italy and Spain. From T cells, B-cell-depleted T cells, or PBMCs came the material, which was cDNA or gDNA.

The CDR3 length is 15 residues. Trimming cost V 1 base and J 6 bases; bases outside gene matches: 7. CDR1 SGHRS and CDR2 YFSETQ come from the germline V gene. In the original workflow: Counts of nucleated cells, estimated from reference gene primer amplification, were obtained. The table came from immunoSEQ multiplex PCR; TCRdb's copy has only in-frame clones and leaves some out. V, J and clone size were drawn from that table, and D and trimming were deduced from the DNA. Of 55,000 to 65,000 clones listed, roughly 86% are singletons. This TCR derives from a man aged 55 to 70 with active or convalescent COVID-19. The chain recombines TRBV5-1 with TRBJ1-2; TRBD1 matches 9 bases. The sequenced sample was peripheral blood. CDR3 in amino acids: CASSLFGDRVNGYTF. In nucleotides, the CDR3 is TGCGCCAGCAGCTTGTTTGGGGACAGGGTAAATGGCTACACCTTC.